This T cell receptor (beta chain) was found in a study of T-cell memory formation after mild COVID-19. Study in general: The study found TCR clusters largely donor specific.

On this clonotype: Its antigen remains unknown.

General observations from the study: From day 15 to 85, contracting clones were balanced between CD4 and CD8, whereas later expanders leaned toward CD4+. CD4+ contracting clones were found mainly in CM and EM, and CD8+ ones in EMRA.

Germline CDR1 and CDR2: SEHNR and FQNEAQ (reference sequence). V was cut by 6 bases and J by 5 bases, with 14 bases left in between. The CDR3 extends over 14 amino acids. MiXCR, run by TCRdb on the 5' RACE reads, gives a single entry per CDR3 protein. This table has roughly 340,000 distinct CDR3 sequences, under 25% appearing once. The chain employs TRBV7-9 and TRBJ2-1; D may be TRBD1 (6 bases). Sequencing was performed on PBMCs or a T cell subset sorted from them (not recorded which). The receptor was isolated from a man aged 18-30 years who had mild COVID-19 (a few samples of this study predate the infection). Cell type and time point are not known. CDR3 nucleotide sequence: TGTGCCAGCAGGGACACAGACAGGAACAATGAGCAGTTCTTC. Translation: CASRDTDRNNEQFF.